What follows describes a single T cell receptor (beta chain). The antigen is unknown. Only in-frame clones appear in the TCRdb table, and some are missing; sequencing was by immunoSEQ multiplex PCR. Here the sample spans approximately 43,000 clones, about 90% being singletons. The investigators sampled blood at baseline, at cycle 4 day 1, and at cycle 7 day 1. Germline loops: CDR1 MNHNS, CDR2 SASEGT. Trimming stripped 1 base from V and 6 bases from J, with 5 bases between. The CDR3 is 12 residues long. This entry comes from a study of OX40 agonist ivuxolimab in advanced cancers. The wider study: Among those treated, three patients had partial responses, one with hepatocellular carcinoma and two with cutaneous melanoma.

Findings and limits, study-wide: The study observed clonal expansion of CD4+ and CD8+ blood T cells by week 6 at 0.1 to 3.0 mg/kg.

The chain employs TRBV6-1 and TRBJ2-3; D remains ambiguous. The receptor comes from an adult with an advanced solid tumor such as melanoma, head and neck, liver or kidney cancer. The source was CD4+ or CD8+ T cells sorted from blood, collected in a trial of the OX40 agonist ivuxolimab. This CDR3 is CASSEVVDTQYF. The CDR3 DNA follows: TGTGCCAGCAGTGAAGTGGTGGATACGCAGTATTTT.